The clone carrying this TCR beta chain was detected many times. What it binds is not known. The sample is drawn from a study of Graves' ophthalmopathy and Graves' hyperthyroidism. As the starting material, over 9 ml of fresh peripheral blood yielded the PBMCs. Points from the study as a whole: The majority of expanded thyroid clonotypes above 0.001 frequency also occurred in blood.

Amplification of TCR beta CDR3 regions used RNA transcripts. HTBI primers primed a first-round RT-PCR, and a second-round multiplex PCR followed. In TCRdb, the multiplex PCR reads were re-called with MiXCR into one record per CDR3 protein. The sample shows about 370,000 distinct CDR3 sequences, roughly 15% of them seen only once. The CDR3 has 15 amino acids. The V segment lost 4 bases and the J segment 7 bases; nucleotides outside the gene matches: 8. Germline assignment: CDR1 SGHNT and CDR2 YYREEE (reference sequence). The sequenced material came from peripheral blood. This rearrangement joins TRBV5-4 to TRBJ1-2, with 12 bases lining up with TRBD1. This TCR was sampled from an adult woman with stable Graves' hyperthyroidism. CDR3 DNA sequence: TGTGCCAGCAGCCACCCGGGACAGGGGGCTTTTGGCTACACCTTC. Its translation is CASSHPGQGAFGYTF.